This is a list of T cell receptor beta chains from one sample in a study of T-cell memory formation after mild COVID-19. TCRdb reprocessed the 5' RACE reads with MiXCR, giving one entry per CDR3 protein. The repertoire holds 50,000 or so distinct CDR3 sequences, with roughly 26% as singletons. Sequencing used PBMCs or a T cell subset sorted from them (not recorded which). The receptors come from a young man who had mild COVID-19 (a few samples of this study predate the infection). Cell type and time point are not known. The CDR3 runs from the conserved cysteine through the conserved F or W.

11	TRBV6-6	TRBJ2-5	CASAGGGSQYF
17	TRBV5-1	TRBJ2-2	CASSLRSAGSNTGELFF
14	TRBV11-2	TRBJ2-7	CASSLLARSYEQYF
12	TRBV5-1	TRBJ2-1	CASSWGRGEQFF
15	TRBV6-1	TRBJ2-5	CASSPLLGGQETQYF
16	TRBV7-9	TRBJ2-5	CASSLALPLAGETQYF
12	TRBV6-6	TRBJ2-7	CAIQGVGYEQYF
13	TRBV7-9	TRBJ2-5	CASSPVRGQTQYF
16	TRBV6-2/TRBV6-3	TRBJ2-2	CASSPQWSPSSGELFF
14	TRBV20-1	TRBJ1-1	CSAFPRETNTEAFF
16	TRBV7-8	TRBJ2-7	CASSFTGTGLLYEQYF
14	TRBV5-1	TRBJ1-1	CASSFRAPVTEAFF
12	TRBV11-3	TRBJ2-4	CASSFRDGIQYF
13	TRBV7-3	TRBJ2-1	CASSGGARNEQFF
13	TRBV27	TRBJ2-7	CASSTGPSYEQYF
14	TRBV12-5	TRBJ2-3	CASGPERGRDTQYF
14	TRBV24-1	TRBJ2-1	CATSDRVYGREQFF
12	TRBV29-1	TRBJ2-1	CSVSGGEGEQFF
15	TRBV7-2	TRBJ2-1	CASSDSWGQNNEQFF
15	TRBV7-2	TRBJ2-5	CASSLLAGGRETQYF